This TCR beta chain was sequenced for a study of blood T cell repertoires in COVID-19. The overall study: Samples representing acute and convalescent COVID-19 were sourced from the United States, Italy and Spain.

Per the study methods: The authors estimated nucleated cell counts from reference gene primer amplification. The data were produced by immunoSEQ multiplex PCR, yet TCRdb's version contains in-frame clones alone and is incomplete. The V and J calls and clone size were taken over from that table, and D and trimming were inferred from the DNA. The table lists 200,000 to 250,000 clones, 80% of them singletons. The source is a human donor in a cohort sampled during active COVID-19. The sequencing input was peripheral blood.

The CDR3 region has the DNA TGTGCCAGCAGCCGACAGGGGAGCTCCTACAATGAGCAGTTCTTC. Encoded protein: CASSRQGSSYNEQFF. The rearrangement links TRBV3-1 (or the pseudogene TRBV3-2) to TRBJ2-1; 8 bases align to TRBD1. V lost 4 bases to trimming and J lost 0 bases; unmatched junction nucleotides: 2. Germline-derived CDR1 and CDR2 are LGHDT and YNNKEL (reference sequence). The CDR3 length is 15 residues.